The 31 T cell receptor beta chains presented below share a single source sample, sequenced in a study of cytomegalovirus exposure and HLA in healthy donors. PCR used 60 Vbeta primers and 13 Jbeta primers. Libraries were prepared by immunoSEQ multiplex PCR; TCRdb keeps only in-frame clonotypes and omits some of them. The data hold more than 100,000 clones, with roughly 9.6% observed a single time. The sequenced sample consisted of PBMCs. These receptors were taken from a woman aged 40 to 50 in good health and CMV-seropositive.

The chain recombines TRBV5-1 with TRBJ2-4, with D maybe TRBD1 (7 bases). The V and J ends lost 1 base and 0 bases respectively, with 14 bases between them. There are 17 residues in the CDR3. Germline V gives CDR1 SGHRS, CDR2 YFSETQ. CDR3 protein: CASSLSQGEAAKNIQYF. The CDR3 bases are TGCGCCAGCAGCTTGTCTCAGGGGGAGGCAGCCAAAAACATTCAGTACTTC.

The rearrangement uses TRBV2 and TRBJ2-7; no clear D. The CDR3 loop spans 13 amino acids. The V end lost 5 bases, the J end lost 6 bases, and 14 bases lay between the germline ends. Germline V gene sequence: CDR1 SNHLY, CDR2 FYNNEI. In DNA form, the CDR3 reads TGTGCCAGCAGTATGGCAGGTTCTTCCGAGCAGTACTTC. Protein product: CASSMAGSSEQYF.

The V gene is TRBV2, the J gene TRBJ1-4; 8 bases align to TRBD1. The CDR3 has 13 amino acids. Per the germline V gene, CDR1 is SNHLY and CDR2 is FYNNEI. V was clipped by 9 bases and J by 1 base; unmatched bases: 1. CDR3 DNA: TGTGCCAGTGACAGGGGAACTAATGAAAAACTGTTTTTT. As protein: CASDRGTNEKLFF.

This clone was found a few times. The chain recombines TRBV7-2 with TRBJ2-3; 8 nucleotides align to TRBD1. Germline CDR1 is SGHTA and CDR2 is FQGNSA. The CDR3 length is 16 residues. Trimming took 7 bases from V and 5 from J; bases not matched to a gene: 14. The CDR3 loop reads CASTTGQDHSGDTQYF. The CDR3 coding sequence is TGTGCCAGCACGACGGGACAGGATCACTCGGGAGATACGCAGTATTTT.

This clone was seen a few times. The chain carries TRBV10-3 and TRBJ2-5; 11 bases align to TRBD2. The CDR3 is 15 amino acids. Germline V lookup: CDR1 ENHRY, CDR2 SYGVKD. V gave up 5 bases and J gave up 2 bases; unmatched junction bases: 4. CDR3 amino acids: CAISLAGGPQETQYF. As DNA, the CDR3 is TGTGCCATCAGTTTAGCGGGGGGGCCTCAAGAGACCCAGTACTTC.

V usage is TRBV2 and J usage is TRBJ1-6, with 11 bases fitting TRBD1. The germline gives CDR1 SNHLY, CDR2 FYNNEI. Losses at the gene ends were 6 bases for V and 8 bases for J; bases not matched to a gene: 0. The CDR3 contains 13 residues. The CDR3 is CASRGQGDSPLHF. CDR3 in DNA: TGTGCCAGCAGGGGACAGGGGGATTCACCCCTCCACTTT.

The chain employs TRBV5-1 and TRBJ1-1, with D perhaps TRBD1 (6 bases). The CDR3 loop spans 13 amino acids. Germline V CDR1 and CDR2: SGHRS, YFSETQ. V dropped 3 bases and J dropped 4 bases, with 10 bases sitting between them. Here the CDR3 DNA reads TGCGCCAGCAGCTGGGAGGGGGGCACTGAAGCTTTCTTT. It translates to CASSWEGGTEAFF.

This clone was detected a few times. The genes are TRBV5-4 and TRBJ2-5; D call uncertain. Germline V gives CDR1 SGHNT, CDR2 YYREEE (reference sequence). The CDR3 extends over 12 amino acids. V was shortened by 0 bases and J by 4 bases, with 4 bases between the two germline ends. The CDR3 sequence is CASSLDRETQYF. CDR3 nucleotide sequence: TGTGCCAGCAGCTTGGACAGAGAGACCCAGTACTTC.

A few counts support this clone. This rearrangement joins TRBV4-3 to TRBJ2-5; 10 bases are a match to TRBD2. The trim removed 2 bases at V and 3 bases at J, leaving 3 bases unmatched. Germline lookup yields CDR1 LGHNA and CDR2 YSLEER. CDR3 size: 15 residues. The CDR3 region has the DNA TGCGCCAGCAGCCAAAGTGGACTAGCGGAAGAGACCCAGTACTTC. Protein product: CASSQSGLAEETQYF.

The chain joins TRBV15 to TRBJ1-5; 7 bases are a match to TRBD1. The CDR3 length is 18 residues. Germline CDR1 LNHNV, CDR2 YYDKDF (reference sequence). V lost 4 bases to trimming and J lost 0 bases; unmatched junction nucleotides: 12. The CDR3 protein is CATSITTGAIYSNQPQHF. CDR3 DNA: TGTGCCACCAGCATCACTACAGGGGCGATATATAGCAATCAGCCCCAGCATTTT.

The rearrangement uses TRBV6-5 and TRBJ1-2; D is perhaps TRBD1 (5 bases). The CDR3 contains 13 residues. Germline values: CDR1 MNHEY, CDR2 SVGAGI. V was clipped by 0 bases and J by 7 bases, with 9 bases between them. The CDR3 loop reads CASSYSPGFGYTF. CDR3 DNA: TGTGCCAGCAGTTACTCCCCAGGGTTTGGCTACACCTTC.

This chain links TRBV19 with TRBJ2-2, with D tentatively TRBD1 (6 bases). The CDR3 sequence is 14 residues long. The V gene's germline CDR1 is LNHDA and CDR2 SQIVND (reference sequence). V lost 6 bases and J 4 bases, leaving 12 bases between the germline ends. The CDR3 DNA reads as TGTGCCAGTAGGCTAACAGGGACCACCGGGGAGCTGTTTTTT. This gives the protein CASRLTGTTGELFF. The full variable domain, rest sourced from reference TRBV19 and TRBJ2-2, is DGGITQSPKYLFRKEGQNVTLSCEQNLNHDAMYWYRQDPGQGLRLIYYSQIVNDFQKGDIAEGYSVSREKKESFPLTVTSAQKNPTAFYLCASRLTGTTGELFFGEGSRLTVL.

This clone turned up a few times. The CDR3 spells CASSPSWGLGQPQHF. CDR3 nucleotide sequence: TGTGCCAGCAGCCCCAGTTGGGGGCTGGGGCAGCCCCAGCATTTT. This rearrangement joins TRBV5-5 to TRBJ1-5; weak D call: TRBD1 (6 bases). V shed 4 bases and J shed 7 bases, with 18 bases lying between them. The CDR3 has 15 residues. Germline V gene data show CDR1 as SGHKS and CDR2 as YYEKEE (reference sequence).

The chain uses TRBV7-2 and TRBJ2-3, with TRBD2 identical over 7 bases. The V gene's germline CDR1 is SGHTA and CDR2 FQGNSA. The CDR3 covers 14 residues. V lost 0 bases to trimming and J lost 4 bases; unmatched junction nucleotides: 1. CDR3 nucleotide sequence: TGTGCCAGCAGCTTAGCCCGGGGGGCAGATACGCAGTATTTT. Translating gives CASSLARGADTQYF.

CDR3 sequence reads: CASSHSGQGYEQYF. In DNA, the CDR3 is TGTGCCAGCAGCCATTCGGGACAGGGCTACGAGCAGTACTTC. V is TRBV4-2 and J is TRBJ2-7; 9 nucleotides agree with TRBD1. The junction had 3 bases not matched to a gene; V was cut back by 3 bases and J by 3 bases. The CDR3 totals 14 residues. Germline CDR1 and CDR2: LGHNA and YNFKEQ.

The J gene is TRBJ2-7, the V gene TRBV10-3; TRBD1 matches 9 bases. Per germline, CDR1 ENHRY and CDR2 SYGVKD. Trimming cost V 11 bases and J 3 bases; bases outside gene matches: 2. The CDR3 spans 11 residues. Here the CDR3 DNA reads TGTGCCGCGGGACAGGGCTACGAGCAGTACTTC. Translating gives CAAGQGYEQYF.

By share, this clone counts as hyperexpanded (1% or more). The V and J genes are TRBV5-5 and TRBJ2-7; 7 nucleotides match TRBD1. J gave up 7 bases and V 5 bases, and 15 bases lay outside the gene matches. The CDR3 is made up of 15 amino acids. CDR1 and CDR2 (germline): SGHKS, YYEKEE (reference sequence). The CDR3 spells CASSRTGLPPQEQYF. DNA of the CDR3: TGTGCCAGCAGTAGGACAGGCCTACCCCCACAGGAGCAGTACTTC.

In its sample, this clone was seen a few times. The chain links TRBV2 to TRBJ2-6; 9 nucleotides match TRBD2. CDR3 length: 18 amino acids. The germline V gene has CDR1 SNHLY and CDR2 FYNNEI. V gave up 6 bases and J gave up 0 bases; unmatched junction bases: 9. The CDR3 protein is CASRPLAGVTSGANVLTF. CDR3 DNA sequence: TGTGCCAGCAGACCGTTAGCGGGGGTAACCTCTGGGGCCAACGTCCTGACTTTC.

The gene calls are TRBV7-2 and TRBJ2-2; D not resolved. The CDR3 has 14 amino acids. Looked up from germline, CDR1 is SGHTA and CDR2 is FQGNSA. The V end was cut by 3 bases, the J end by 2 bases, with 7 bases between. CDR3 residues: CASSLGLNTGELFF. Here the CDR3 DNA reads TGTGCCAGCAGCTTGGGCCTTAACACCGGGGAGCTGTTTTTT.

The chain combines TRBV23-1 with TRBJ1-6, with TRBD1 identical over 9 bases. TRBV23-1 is given ORF status, its function remaining uncertain. This CDR3 has 17 residues. V was clipped by 4 bases and J by 9 bases; unmatched bases: 13. CDR3 protein: CASSPRDRVSRSSPLHF. The CDR3 DNA sequence: TGCGCCAGCAGTCCCCGGGACAGGGTTTCGCGGAGTTCACCCCTCCACTTT.

The chain joins TRBV4-3 to TRBJ2-7, with 10 bases that match TRBD1. V gave up 1 base and J gave up 3 bases; unmatched junction bases: 6. Looked up from germline, CDR1 is LGHNA and CDR2 is YSLEER. The CDR3 contains 16 residues. The DNA of the CDR3 is TGCGCCAGCAGCCAAGGCTCCGGGACAGGGGTCTACGAGCAGTACTTC. Encoded protein: CASSQGSGTGVYEQYF.

The chain combines TRBV19 with TRBJ1-6, with D possibly TRBD1 on 5 matching bases. Germline V CDR1 and CDR2: LNHDA, SQIVND (reference sequence). V lost 0 bases, J lost 5 bases, and 14 bases lay in between. This CDR3 region has 17 residues. CDR3 amino acids: CASSIERRGSNNSPLHF. CDR3 DNA sequence: TGTGCCAGTAGTATAGAGCGCCGGGGGTCTAATAATTCACCCCTCCACTTT.

The chain carries TRBV7-2 and TRBJ2-5; weak D call: TRBD2 (5 bases). The germline gives CDR1 SGHTA, CDR2 FQGNSA. The CDR3 runs to 14 residues. V was trimmed by 6 bases and J by 3 bases, leaving 14 bases between them. In DNA form, the CDR3 reads TGTGCCAGCAGACCGGTAGTGACTAAAGAGACCCAGTACTTC. As protein: CASRPVVTKETQYF.

V and J are TRBV6-1 and TRBJ2-5; the match to TRBD1 covers 7 bases. V lost 7 bases to trimming and J lost 5 bases; unmatched junction nucleotides: 10. Germline CDR1 and CDR2: MNHNS and SASEGT. The length of the CDR3 is 14 residues. The CDR3 spells CASNTAGGWETQYF. CDR3 coding DNA: TGTGCCAGCAATACGGCAGGGGGATGGGAGACCCAGTACTTC.

Here the CDR3 DNA reads TGTGCCAGCTCACCAGTTGGCAGGGGGCCTGGAAACACCATATATTTT. The encoded protein is CASSPVGRGPGNTIYF. The gene calls are TRBV18 and TRBJ1-3; TRBD1 aligns across 8 bases. V was clipped by 2 bases and J by 2 bases; unmatched bases: 5. Germline CDR1 reads KGHSH; CDR2 reads LQKENI. This CDR3 is built from 16 residues.

This clone has just a few counts. The gene calls are TRBV4-2 and TRBJ1-2; a possible D gene is TRBD1 (6 bases). The CDR3 is made up of 16 amino acids. The ends were cut back, 1 base at V and 4 bases at J, with 16 bases in the middle. Germline-derived CDR1 and CDR2 are LGHNA and YNFKEQ. The CDR3 DNA follows: TGTGCCAGCAGCCAAGTTGGGGGTCAGGGGATCTATGGCTACACCTTC. Its translation: CASSQVGGQGIYGYTF.

This clone has only a few counts. The CDR3 DNA follows: TGTGCTAGTGGTTTGGTAGGCGAGGGATCCCAAGAGACCCAGTACTTC. Its protein is CASGLVGEGSQETQYF. The chain uses TRBV12-5 and TRBJ2-5; TRBD2 might be the D (5 bases). Germline lookup yields CDR1 LGHNT and CDR2 FRNRAP. The CDR3 spans 16 residues. Trimming took 0 bases from V and 1 from J, leaving 12 bases between them.

The rearrangement uses TRBV7-2 and TRBJ1-2; the match to TRBD1 covers 9 bases. CDR1 is SGHTA and CDR2 is FQGNSA in the germline V gene. J gave up 4 bases and V 0 bases, and 3 bases lay outside the gene matches. There are 15 residues in the CDR3. CDR3 in DNA: TGTGCCAGCAGCTTAGCTACAGGGGGCCTCTATGGCTACACCTTC. It codes for CASSLATGGLYGYTF. Looking up the rest from reference TRBV7-2 and TRBJ1-2 gives the full variable domain: GAGVSQSPSNKVTEKGKDVELRCDPISGHTALYWYRQSLGQGLEFLIYFQGNSAPDKSGLPSDRFSAERTGGSVSTLTIQRTQQEDSAVYLCASSLATGGLYGYTFGSGTRLTVV.

The chain joins TRBV5-8 to TRBJ1-1; 9 nucleotides line up with TRBD1. The J segment lost 6 bases and the V segment lost 4 bases, leaving 4 bases of the junction unmatched. Germline V gene lookup returns CDR1 SGHTS and CDR2 YDEGEE. The length of the CDR3 is 13 residues. CDR3 sequence: CASSLTGGPEAFF. Here the CDR3 DNA reads TGTGCCAGCAGCCTGACAGGGGGGCCTGAAGCTTTCTTT.

This clone was observed a handful of times. The gene calls are TRBV6-5 and TRBJ2-7; TRBD1 agrees at 7 bases. V shed 0 bases and J 2 bases; nucleotides not matched to a gene: 7. Per germline, CDR1 MNHEY and CDR2 SVGAGI. This CDR3 contains 16 residues. This CDR3 is CASSYSIGQDTYEQYF. CDR3 sequence (DNA): TGTGCCAGCAGTTACTCGATAGGACAGGATACCTACGAGCAGTACTTC.

The chain employs TRBV5-1 and TRBJ2-7, with 8 nucleotides matching TRBD2. This CDR3 has 12 residues. The ends lost 4 bases at V and 6 bases at J; junction bases unmatched: 3. Germline V gives CDR1 SGHRS, CDR2 YFSETQ. CDR3 nucleotides: TGCGCCAGCAGCGTTAGCGGGGCCGAGCAGTACTTC. This encodes CASSVSGAEQYF.